The rows below give T cell receptor beta chains drawn from one sample of a study of PD-1 blockade in mismatch repair-deficient tumors. Profiled with immunoSEQ multiplex PCR; TCRdb holds only in-frame clones, not every one. The table has some 130,000 clones, approximately 91% seen once. The source material was peripheral blood, sampled 72 weeks after starting pembrolizumab. Source of these receptors: an adult with mismatch repair-deficient cancer. Each CDR3 is given with its conserved first and last residue. Each record gives: clone size, D gene, J gene, V gene, CDR3 protein, CDR3 DNA. The D gene is left open where the match is weak. Some rows have no size entry. The others give once, few or many, or a class for an expanded clone.

clone_size: NA
d_call: NA
j_call: TRBJ2-7
v_call: TRBV11-1
cdr3_aa: CASSHTGTWRSEQYF
cdr3_nt: TGTGCCAGCAGCCACACCGGGACATGGAGAAGCGAGCAGTACTTC

clone_size: few
d_call: NA
j_call: TRBJ1-2
v_call: TRBV13
cdr3_aa: CASSRGHGSSGGGYTF
cdr3_nt: TGTGCCAGCTCGAGAGGGCACGGAAGCTCAGGTGGAGGCTACACCTTC

clone_size: few
d_call: TRBD1
j_call: TRBJ2-7
v_call: TRBV7-9
cdr3_aa: CASSMTGAEQYF
cdr3_nt: TGTGCCAGCAGCATGACAGGGGCCGAGCAGTACTTC

clone_size: NA
d_call: NA
j_call: TRBJ2-7
v_call: TRBV7-6
cdr3_aa: CASSSSAVHTYEQYF
cdr3_nt: TGTGCCAGCAGCTCCTCAGCCGTACATACCTACGAGCAGTACTTC

clone_size: NA
d_call: NA
j_call: TRBJ2-7
v_call: TRBV12-5
cdr3_aa: CASGFSAGNPYEQYF
cdr3_nt: TGTGCTAGTGGTTTCTCTGCAGGGAATCCCTACGAGCAGTACTTC

clone_size: few
d_call: NA
j_call: TRBJ2-3
v_call: TRBV18
cdr3_aa: CASSPDRATDTQYF
cdr3_nt: TGTGCCAGCTCCCCCGACAGAGCCACAGATACGCAGTATTTT

clone_size: NA
d_call: TRBD1
j_call: TRBJ1-1
v_call: TRBV27
cdr3_aa: CASSSSQGAVTEAFF
cdr3_nt: TGTGCCAGCAGTTCGTCACAGGGGGCAGTCACTGAAGCTTTCTTT

clone_size: once
d_call: NA
j_call: TRBJ2-5
v_call: TRBV6-1
cdr3_aa: CASSLQGGETQYF
cdr3_nt: TGTGCCAGCAGCTTACAGGGGGGGGAGACCCAGTACTTC

clone_size: NA
d_call: NA
j_call: TRBJ2-7
v_call: TRBV11-2
cdr3_aa: CASSLSFGGGYEQYF
cdr3_nt: TGTGCCAGCAGCTTAAGCTTTGGGGGTGGCTACGAGCAGTACTTC

clone_size: NA
d_call: NA
j_call: TRBJ2-2
v_call: TRBV6-1
cdr3_aa: CASSLIVTGELFF
cdr3_nt: TGTGCCAGCAGTCTTATTGTCACCGGGGAGCTGTTTTTT

clone_size: once
d_call: NA
j_call: TRBJ1-1
v_call: TRBV6-1
cdr3_aa: CASSEFLMTEAFF
cdr3_nt: TGTGCCAGCAGTGAATTCCTGATGACTGAAGCTTTCTTT

clone_size: NA
d_call: TRBD1
j_call: TRBJ1-1
v_call: TRBV2
cdr3_aa: CASSAIQGRRNTEAFF
cdr3_nt: TGTGCCAGCAGTGCGATACAGGGGCGGAGGAACACTGAAGCTTTCTTT

clone_size: NA
d_call: TRBD1
j_call: TRBJ1-1
v_call: TRBV6-5
cdr3_aa: CASSLTGANTEAFF
cdr3_nt: TGTGCCAGCAGTTTGACAGGGGCGAACACTGAAGCTTTCTTT

clone_size: NA
d_call: NA
j_call: TRBJ1-1
v_call: TRBV27
cdr3_aa: CASSLTAHTEAFF
cdr3_nt: TGTGCCAGCAGTTTAACAGCACACACTGAAGCTTTCTTT

clone_size: NA
d_call: NA
j_call: TRBJ2-7
v_call: TRBV28
cdr3_aa: CASSFLGGFQFSYEQYF
cdr3_nt: TGTGCCAGCAGTTTTTTGGGGGGATTTCAATTCAGCTACGAGCAGTACTTC

clone_size: NA
d_call: NA
j_call: TRBJ1-5
v_call: TRBV10-3
cdr3_aa: CAISEPGSGQPQHF
cdr3_nt: TGTGCCATCAGTGAGCCAGGGTCCGGGCAGCCCCAGCATTTT